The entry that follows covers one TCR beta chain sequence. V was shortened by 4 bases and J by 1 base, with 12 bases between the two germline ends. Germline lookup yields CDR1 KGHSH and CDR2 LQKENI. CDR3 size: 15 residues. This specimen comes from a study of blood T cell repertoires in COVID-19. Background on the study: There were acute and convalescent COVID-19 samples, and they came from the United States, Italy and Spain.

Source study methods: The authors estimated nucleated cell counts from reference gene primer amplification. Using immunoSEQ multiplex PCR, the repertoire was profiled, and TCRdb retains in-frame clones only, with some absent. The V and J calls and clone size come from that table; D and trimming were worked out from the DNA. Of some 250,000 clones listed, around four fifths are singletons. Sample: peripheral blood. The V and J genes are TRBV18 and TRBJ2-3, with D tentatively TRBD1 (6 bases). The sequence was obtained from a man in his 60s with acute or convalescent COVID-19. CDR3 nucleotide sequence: TGTGCCAGCTCACAATGGGGGCCGGGCACAGATACGCAGTATTTT. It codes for CASSQWGPGTDTQYF. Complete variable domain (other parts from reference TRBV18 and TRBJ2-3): NAGVMQNPRHLVRRRGQEARLRCSPMKGHSHVYWYRQLPEEGLKFMVYLQKENIIDESGMPKERFSAEFPKEGPSILRIQQVVRGDSAAYFCASSQWGPGTDTQYFGPGTRLTVL.